One and the same sample provided the 4 T cell receptor beta chains below, sequenced in a study of beta chain features in type 1 diabetes. The isolated RNA, all of it, was reverse transcribed, so expressed TCRB transcripts were what got sequenced. TCRdb's table, derived via immunoSEQ multiplex PCR, lists solely in-frame clones and lacks some. Of around 250,000 clones listed, about 30% are singletons. The source material was central memory CD4+ T cells from blood. The receptors were gathered from a man aged 25-45 years in good health.

The chain has TRBV10-3 and TRBJ2-7; TRBD2 agrees at 8 bases. V shed 7 bases, J shed 5 bases, and the junction held 10 bases outside the gene matches. Germline V lookup: CDR1 ENHRY, CDR2 SYGVKD. This CDR3 region has 14 residues. The CDR3 spells CAIKPGLVYNEQYF. CDR3 coding DNA: TGTGCCATCAAGCCGGGACTAGTCTACAACGAGCAGTACTTC.

The chain links TRBV28 to TRBJ2-7; tentatively, D is TRBD1 (6 bases). The V end was cut by 7 bases, the J end by 7 bases, with 14 bases between. CDR1 and CDR2 (germline): MDHEN, SYDVKM. This CDR3 is 12 amino acids long. DNA for the CDR3: TGTGCCAGCAAAACAGGGCCGGGGGAGCAGTACTTC. Its translation is CASKTGPGEQYF.

This clone was seen more than once but under ten times. A far more abundant clone sits one base away, making this likely a read error. This chain links TRBV29-1 with TRBJ2-5; D could derive from TRBD1 or TRBD2 (5 bases each). V was trimmed by 4 bases and J by 7 bases, leaving 19 bases between them. Germline V lookup: CDR1 SQVTM, CDR2 ANQGSEA. The CDR3 consists of 14 residues. Here the CDR3 DNA reads TGCAGCGTTGTGAGAGGGTACGGGGACGGGACCCAGTACTTC. This translates into CSVVRGYGDGTQYF.

Ten or more counts support this clone. The V gene is TRBV7-6, the J gene TRBJ2-7; 7 nucleotides agree with TRBD2. With 5 bases clipped from V and 6 bases from J, the junction kept 10 bases outside the gene matches. CDR1 and CDR2 (germline): SGHVS, FNYEAQ. The CDR3 covers 14 residues. The CDR3 DNA is TGTGCCAGCAGCACCAGCGGGAAGGTGGGCGAGCAGTACTTC. Translation gives CASSTSGKVGEQYF.